Presented here are 19 T cell receptor beta chains from one specimen sequenced in a study of T cells after yellow fever vaccination. TCRdb redid the calling of the 5' RACE reads with MiXCR, one entry per CDR3 protein. The table includes 250,000 to 300,000 distinct CDR3 sequences, 10% to 15% detected once. The sample here was CD4+ T cells sorted from PBMCs, taken 45 days after the yellow fever booster vaccination. These receptors originate from a man aged 25 to 40 who received the YFV17D yellow fever vaccine.

This chain joins TRBV5-1 and TRBJ2-7, with TRBD2 identical over 11 bases. Losses at the gene ends were 0 bases for V and 6 bases for J; bases not matched to a gene: 8. Looked up from germline, CDR1 is SGHRS and CDR2 is YFSETQ. The CDR3 is 16 residues long. CDR3 sequence: CASSLELSSGRFEQYF. CDR3 nucleotide sequence: TGCGCCAGCAGCTTGGAACTTTCTAGCGGGAGGTTCGAGCAGTACTTC. Full variable domain (remainder filled in from reference TRBV5-1 and TRBJ2-7): KAGVTQTPRYLIKTRGQQVTLSCSPISGHRSVSWYQQTPGQGLQFLFEYFSETQRNKGNFPGRFSGRQFSNSRSEMNVSTLELGDSALYLCASSLELSSGRFEQYFGPGTRLTVT.

This clonotype was seen only a few times. The CDR3 sequence: CASSLNGFANTGELFF. The CDR3 DNA follows: TGCGCCAGCAGCTTGAATGGGTTTGCGAACACCGGGGAGCTGTTTTTT. V usage is TRBV5-1 and J usage is TRBJ2-2; D remains ambiguous. Germline CDR1 reads SGHRS; CDR2 reads YFSETQ. CDR3 size: 16 residues. V was cut by 1 base and J by 0 bases, with 10 bases left in between.

This clonotype was seen more than once but under ten times. The rearrangement links TRBV25-1 to TRBJ2-5; 7 bases fit TRBD1. Per germline, CDR1 MGHDK and CDR2 SYGVNS. The CDR3 loop spans 20 amino acids. V lost 3 bases to trimming and J lost 7 bases; unmatched junction nucleotides: 26. CDR3 sequence (DNA): TGTGCCAGCAGTGAGGTTAATAGGCTACCGGGACAGAGGGGTGGTGGGACCCAGTACTTC. Translating it yields CASSEVNRLPGQRGGGTQYF.

This clonotype was seen a handful of times. The chain employs TRBV5-1 and TRBJ2-1; D is unresolved. This CDR3 has 14 residues. The germline V and J ends were trimmed by 1 base and 6 bases, with 11 bases remaining between them. The germline gives CDR1 SGHRS, CDR2 YFSETQ. Written as DNA, the CDR3 is TGCGCCAGCAGCTTGACAGTCTCTCCCAATGAGCAGTTCTTC. This codes for CASSLTVSPNEQFF.

This clonotype turned up a few times. J is TRBJ1-2 and V is TRBV6-2 or TRBV6-3, with 7 bases lining up with TRBD1. V shed 7 bases and J 5 bases; nucleotides not matched to a gene: 4. The CDR3 runs 12 residues. Germline V CDR1 and CDR2: MNHEY, SVGEGT. CDR3 DNA sequence: TGTGCCAGCACCGACAGGGAGTATGGCTACACCTTC. It encodes CASTDREYGYTF.

This clonotype was observed many times. At one of its ends the junction is not consistent with the germline gene, which may arise from a read error. V is TRBV5-1 and J is TRBJ2-6; D ambiguous. Germline V gives CDR1 SGHRS, CDR2 YFSETQ. The CDR3 totals 15 residues. This chain's CDR3 is CASSLGSSGANVLTF. The DNA of the CDR3 is TGTGCCAGCAGCTTGGGCAGCTCTGGGGCCAACGTCCTGACTTTC.

This CDR3 is CASSLPEGVAQFF. DNA of the CDR3: TGCGCCAGCAGCTTACCTGAAGGCGTCGCGCAGTTCTTC. This sequence joins TRBV5-1 and TRBJ2-1; unclear D gene. The CDR3 runs to 13 residues. Trimming shortened V by 2 bases and J by 12 bases, and 15 bases separated the two germline ends. The germline V gene encodes CDR1 SGHRS and CDR2 YFSETQ. Drawing the rest from reference TRBV5-1 and TRBJ2-1, the complete variable domain is KAGVTQTPRYLIKTRGQQVTLSCSPISGHRSVSWYQQTPGQGLQFLFEYFSETQRNKGNFPGRFSGRQFSNSRSEMNVSTLELGDSALYLCASSLPEGVAQFFGPGTRLTVL.

The chain recombines TRBV7-9 with TRBJ2-3; D is unclear. This CDR3 is built from 11 residues. Germline V gene data show CDR1 as SEHNR and CDR2 as FQNEAQ (reference sequence). Between the trimmed V and J ends, which lost 2 bases and 11 bases, there was a span of 8 bases. The CDR3 nucleotides are TGTGCCAGCAGCTTAACCCGCGGGCAGTATTTT. Encoded protein: CASSLTRGQYF.

The genes are TRBV20-1 and TRBJ2-7; perhaps TRBD1 as D (6 bases). Trimming cost V 6 bases and J 3 bases, with 18 bases left between them. The CDR3 is 14 amino acids. Per the germline V gene, CDR1 is DFQATT and CDR2 is SNEGSKA (reference sequence). The chain's CDR3 is CSATRDTANYEQYF. The CDR3 region has the DNA TGCAGTGCCACCCGGGACACCGCAAACTACGAGCAGTACTTC.

This clonotype has just one count. This chain joins TRBV20-1 and TRBJ2-4, with a possible D match to TRBD2 (5 bases). The CDR3 covers 15 residues. In germline, CDR1 is DFQATT, CDR2 SNEGSKA (reference sequence). V was clipped by 2 bases and J by 4 bases, with 15 bases between them. CDR3 amino acids: CSARTPWWTKNIQYF. The DNA of the CDR3 is TGCAGTGCTAGAACACCCTGGTGGACTAAAAACATTCAGTACTTC.

This clonotype was observed a handful of times. The rearrangement links TRBV27 to TRBJ2-7, with TRBD2 matching 9 bases. CDR1 is MNHEY and CDR2 is SMNVEV in the germline V gene (reference sequence). The V and J ends lost 0 bases and 2 bases, in that order; junction bases with no gene match: 8. The CDR3 consists of 17 residues. CDR3 bases: TGTGCCAGCAGTTTATCCCCCCAGCGGGAGGCAACCTACGAGCAGTACTTC. This gives the protein CASSLSPQREATYEQYF.

The CDR3 spells CASRDNNQPQHF. The CDR3 DNA reads as TGTGCCAGCCGGGACAATAATCAGCCCCAGCATTTT. The chain combines TRBV6-2 or TRBV6-3 with TRBJ1-5; tentatively, D is TRBD1 (6 bases). V was trimmed by 8 bases and J by 4 bases, leaving 9 bases between them. There are 12 residues in the CDR3. CDR1 and CDR2 from the germline V gene are MNHEY and SVGEGT.

This chain joins TRBV20-1 and TRBJ1-6; TRBD1 matches 10 bases. Germline V gives CDR1 DFQATT, CDR2 SNEGSKA (reference sequence). V was clipped by 1 base and J by 8 bases; unmatched bases: 2. This CDR3 contains 14 residues. As DNA, the CDR3 is TGCAGTGCTAGAGCGGGGACAGGGGATTCACCCCTCCACTTT. Encoded protein: CSARAGTGDSPLHF.

This clonotype was seen a handful of times. The genes are TRBV20-1 and TRBJ2-2; 7 bases align to TRBD2. V was clipped by 6 bases and J by 6 bases; unmatched bases: 10. The CDR3 length is 14 residues. Per germline, CDR1 DFQATT and CDR2 SNEGSKA (reference sequence). In DNA, the CDR3 is TGCAGTGCCCCTCAGGGAGGGAAGGCCGGGGAGCTGTTTTTT. Translation gives CSAPQGGKAGELFF.

The chain recombines TRBV5-1 with TRBJ2-6; D is unresolved. Per germline, CDR1 SGHRS and CDR2 YFSETQ. This CDR3 spans 18 amino acids. The V and J ends lost 4 bases and 0 bases respectively, with 17 bases between them. Here the CDR3 DNA reads TGCGCCAGCAGCCCGGTCTCCACATTCCACTCTGGGGCCAACGTCCTGACTTTC. It yields the protein CASSPVSTFHSGANVLTF.

CDR3 nucleotide sequence: TGCAGTGCTAGGCACAGCTCGCGGACCGGGGAGCTGTTTTTT. Amino acids: CSARHSSRTGELFF. The rearrangement links TRBV20-1 to TRBJ2-2; D remains ambiguous. The CDR3 covers 14 residues. V was cut by 3 bases and J by 5 bases, with 13 bases left in between. Germline V lookup: CDR1 DFQATT, CDR2 SNEGSKA (reference sequence).

The sample holds a few counts of this clonotype. The V gene is TRBV28, the J gene TRBJ2-3; D is unclear. The germline V and J ends were trimmed by 4 bases and 3 bases, with 14 bases remaining between them. Looked up from germline, CDR1 is MDHEN and CDR2 is SYDVKM. CDR3 size: 15 residues. The CDR3 sequence: CASSSYGIRTDTQYF. Here the CDR3 DNA reads TGTGCCAGCAGTTCCTATGGGATCCGGACAGATACGCAGTATTTT.

There are many counts of this clonotype. J is TRBJ2-3 and V is TRBV6-5; a weak D match, TRBD2 (5 bases). Trimming shortened V by 0 bases and J by 1 base, and 5 bases separated the two germline ends. CDR1 and CDR2 from the germline V gene are MNHEY and SVGAGI. The CDR3 length is 14 residues. CDR3 sequence: CASSYSGGTDTQYF. CDR3 DNA: TGTGCCAGCAGTTACTCCGGGGGCACAGATACGCAGTATTTT.

This chain links TRBV20-1 with TRBJ2-5; no clear D. This CDR3 has 10 residues. V lost 4 bases, J lost 7 bases, and 7 bases lay in between. Germline lookup yields CDR1 DFQATT and CDR2 SNEGSKA (reference sequence). CDR3 coding DNA: TGCAGTGCTACCCTGGGGACCCAGTACTTC. Translation gives CSATLGTQYF.